What follows is one T cell receptor beta chain and its context. This sample is part of a study of blood T cell repertoires in COVID-19. Sequenced by immunoSEQ multiplex PCR; TCRdb stores in-frame clones only, minus some. The sample lists around 250,000 clones; approximately 87% were seen once. CDR1 and CDR2 (germline): LNHDA, SQIVND (reference sequence). The CDR3 spans 14 residues. Between the trimmed V and J ends, which lost 7 bases and 5 bases, there was a span of 15 bases. The chain combines TRBV19 with TRBJ1-5, with D hard to call. The clonotype comes from a man aged 60 to 69 with acute or convalescent COVID-19. Sequenced material: peripheral blood. The CDR3 sequence is CASTPGGRHQPQHF. The CDR3 DNA follows: TGTGCCAGTACCCCTGGAGGGAGGCATCAGCCCCAGCATTTT.